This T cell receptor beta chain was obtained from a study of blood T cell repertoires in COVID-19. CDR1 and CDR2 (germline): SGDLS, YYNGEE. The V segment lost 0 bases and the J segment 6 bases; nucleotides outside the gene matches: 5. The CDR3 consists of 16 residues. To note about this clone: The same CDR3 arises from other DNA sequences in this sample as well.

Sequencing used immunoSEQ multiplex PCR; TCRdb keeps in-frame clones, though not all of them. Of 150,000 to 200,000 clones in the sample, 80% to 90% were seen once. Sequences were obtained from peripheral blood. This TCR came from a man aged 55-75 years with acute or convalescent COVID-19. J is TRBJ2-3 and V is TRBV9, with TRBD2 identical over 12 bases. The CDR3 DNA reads TGTGCCAGCAGCGTAGGGCTAGCGGGAGGGACGGATACGCAGTATTTT. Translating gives CASSVGLAGGTDTQYF. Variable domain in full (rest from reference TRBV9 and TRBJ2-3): DSGVTQTPKHLITATGQRVTLRCSPRSGDLSVYWYQQSLDQGLQFLIQYYNGEERAKGNILERFSAQQFPDLHSELNLSSLELGDSALYFCASSVGLAGGTDTQYFGPGTRLTVL.